This is a list of T cell receptor beta chains from one sample in a study of shared clonotypes between healthy human individuals. TCRdb keeps only in-frame clones here, not all; method: immunoSEQ multiplex PCR. The sample has 950,000 to 1,100,000 clones; roughly 75% are singletons. Sequencing used memory CD4+ T cells sorted from blood. The origin of the receptors is a man aged 18 to 30 in good health. CDR3s include the opening cysteine and the closing phenylalanine or tryptophan. D genes are given only for firm matches. Some rows have no size entry. The others give once, few or many, or a class for an expanded clone.

V gene: TRBV5-1; clone size: few; D gene: .; J gene: TRBJ2-2; CDR3 DNA: TGCGCCAGCAGCCTTAACACCGGGGAGCTGTTTTTT; CDR3 protein: CASSLNTGELFF
V gene: TRBV5-6; clone size: once; D gene: .; J gene: TRBJ1-6; CDR3 DNA: TGTGCCAGCAGCCCAGGTCCCGCGGTCGGGAATTCACCCCTCCACTTT; CDR3 protein: CASSPGPAVGNSPLHF
V gene: TRBV19; clone size: .; D gene: .; J gene: TRBJ1-2; CDR3 DNA: TGTGCCAGTAGTACCGACGGGAAGGTGGGCTACACCTTC; CDR3 protein: CASSTDGKVGYTF
V gene: TRBV5-6; clone size: once; D gene: .; J gene: TRBJ1-5; CDR3 DNA: TGTGCCAGCAGCTTGGAGGCAGGGAGAGGCAATCAGCCCCAGCATTTT; CDR3 protein: CASSLEAGRGNQPQHF
V gene: TRBV4-3; clone size: once; D gene: TRBD1; J gene: TRBJ2-1; CDR3 DNA: TGCGCCAGCAGCCAAGAGGACAGGGGTTTCTACAATGAGCAGTTCTTC; CDR3 protein: CASSQEDRGFYNEQFF
V gene: TRBV18; clone size: many; D gene: .; J gene: TRBJ1-2; CDR3 DNA: TGTGCCAGCTCACCAGACAAAAACTATGGCTACACCTTC; CDR3 protein: CASSPDKNYGYTF
V gene: TRBV7-2; clone size: few; D gene: .; J gene: TRBJ1-2; CDR3 DNA: TGTGCCAGCAGCTTAGTGAACTATGGCTACACCTTC; CDR3 protein: CASSLVNYGYTF
V gene: TRBV25-1; clone size: few; D gene: .; J gene: TRBJ1-1; CDR3 DNA: TGTGCCACAACTTGGGCTTTCTTT; CDR3 protein: CATTWAFF
V gene: TRBV10-3; clone size: .; D gene: TRBD2; J gene: TRBJ2-6; CDR3 DNA: TGTGCCATCATGGGTGCGGGAGAAGGGTTGACCTCTGGGGCCAACGTCCTGACTTTC; CDR3 protein: CAIMGAGEGLTSGANVLTF
V gene: TRBV29-1; clone size: few; D gene: TRBD1; J gene: TRBJ2-3; CDR3 DNA: TGCAGCGCCTACAGGGGGTACACAGATACGCAGTATTTT; CDR3 protein: CSAYRGYTDTQYF
V gene: TRBV5-6; clone size: few; D gene: .; J gene: TRBJ1-3; CDR3 DNA: TGTGCCAGCAGCTTGCAAGGGGTGGGAAACACCATATATTTT; CDR3 protein: CASSLQGVGNTIYF
V gene: TRBV5-6; clone size: .; D gene: TRBD1; J gene: TRBJ1-2; CDR3 DNA: TGTGCCAGCAACTTACAGGGGGCTGGCTACACCTTC; CDR3 protein: CASNLQGAGYTF
V gene: TRBV7-2; clone size: .; D gene: .; J gene: TRBJ1-1; CDR3 DNA: TGTGCCAGCAGCCTCGGCAGGGAAGCTGAAGCTTTCTTT; CDR3 protein: CASSLGREAEAFF
V gene: TRBV7-2; clone size: .; D gene: TRBD1; J gene: TRBJ1-4; CDR3 DNA: TGTGCCAGCAGCTTGACAGGGAGGGATGAAAAACTGTTTTTT; CDR3 protein: CASSLTGRDEKLFF
V gene: TRBV5-1; clone size: .; D gene: .; J gene: TRBJ1-1; CDR3 DNA: TGCGCCAGCAGCCTAGGGGCCCCGGTGAACACTGAAGCTTTCTTT; CDR3 protein: CASSLGAPVNTEAFF
V gene: TRBV28; clone size: few; D gene: .; J gene: TRBJ1-2; CDR3 DNA: TGTGCCAGCAGTTTATTGAGACAGGCCCTTGGCTACACCTTC; CDR3 protein: CASSLLRQALGYTF
V gene: TRBV6-1; clone size: .; D gene: .; J gene: TRBJ1-2; CDR3 DNA: TGTGCCAGCAGCCAAAACTATGGCTACACCTTC; CDR3 protein: CASSQNYGYTF
V gene: TRBV2; clone size: few; D gene: .; J gene: TRBJ2-7; CDR3 DNA: TGTGCCAGCAGTGAATGGGACATATCCTACGAGCAGTACTTC; CDR3 protein: CASSEWDISYEQYF
V gene: TRBV5-1; clone size: .; D gene: TRBD1; J gene: TRBJ2-1; CDR3 DNA: TGCGCCAGCAGCACGGAGCCGGGACAGGGGTCCCATGAGCAGTTCTTC; CDR3 protein: CASSTEPGQGSHEQFF
V gene: TRBV18; clone size: once; D gene: .; J gene: TRBJ2-7; CDR3 DNA: TGTGCCAGCTCACCTCCAGGGGACTACGAGCAGTACTTC; CDR3 protein: CASSPPGDYEQYF
V gene: TRBV7-9; clone size: .; D gene: .; J gene: TRBJ2-1; CDR3 DNA: TGTGCCAGCAGCTTGAGCGGCCACCCTGAGCAGTTCTTC; CDR3 protein: CASSLSGHPEQFF
V gene: TRBV19; clone size: .; D gene: .; J gene: TRBJ1-3; CDR3 DNA: TGTGCCAGTAGTATAACGTACAGGTCTGGAAACACCATATATTTT; CDR3 protein: CASSITYRSGNTIYF
V gene: TRBV9; clone size: .; D gene: TRBD2; J gene: TRBJ2-3; CDR3 DNA: TGTGCCAGCAGCGTAGAGGCGCGGGGGATCACAGATACGCAGTATTTT; CDR3 protein: CASSVEARGITDTQYF
V gene: TRBV29-1; clone size: .; D gene: .; J gene: TRBJ2-7; CDR3 DNA: TGCAGCGTAACCCCTTGGGGGGCCTACGAGCAGTACTTC; CDR3 protein: CSVTPWGAYEQYF
V gene: TRBV6-5; clone size: .; D gene: .; J gene: TRBJ1-1; CDR3 DNA: TGTGCCAGCAACCTTCAGGGGCGGGCTTTCTTT; CDR3 protein: CASNLQGRAFF
V gene: TRBV5-1; clone size: few; D gene: .; J gene: TRBJ1-2; CDR3 DNA: TGCGCCAGCAGCCACGAAGGCTATGGCTACACCTTC; CDR3 protein: CASSHEGYGYTF
V gene: TRBV23-1; clone size: few; D gene: .; J gene: TRBJ1-4; CDR3 DNA: TGCGCCAGCAGTCAATCGTGGGGTGGCAATGAAAAACTGTTTTTT; CDR3 protein: CASSQSWGGNEKLFF
V gene: TRBV27; clone size: .; D gene: .; J gene: TRBJ1-3; CDR3 DNA: TGTGCCAGCAGTCTTCGGGGCTCTGGAAACACCATATATTTT; CDR3 protein: CASSLRGSGNTIYF
V gene: TRBV7-9; clone size: .; D gene: TRBD1; J gene: TRBJ1-1; CDR3 DNA: TGTGCCAGCAGCTCATTCCGGACAGGGCGGACTGAAGCTTTCTTT; CDR3 protein: CASSSFRTGRTEAFF